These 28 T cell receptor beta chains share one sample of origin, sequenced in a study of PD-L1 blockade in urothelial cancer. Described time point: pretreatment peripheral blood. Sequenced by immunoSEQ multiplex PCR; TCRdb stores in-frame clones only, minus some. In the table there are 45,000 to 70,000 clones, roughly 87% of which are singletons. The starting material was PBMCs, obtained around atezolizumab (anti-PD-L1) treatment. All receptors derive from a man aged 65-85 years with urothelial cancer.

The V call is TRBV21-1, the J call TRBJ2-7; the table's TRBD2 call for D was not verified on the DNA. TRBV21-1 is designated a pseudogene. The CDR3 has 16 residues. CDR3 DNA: TGTGCCAGCAGCAAATTACCGCGGGACGGTTCCTACGAGCAGTACTTC. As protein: CASSKLPRDGSYEQYF.

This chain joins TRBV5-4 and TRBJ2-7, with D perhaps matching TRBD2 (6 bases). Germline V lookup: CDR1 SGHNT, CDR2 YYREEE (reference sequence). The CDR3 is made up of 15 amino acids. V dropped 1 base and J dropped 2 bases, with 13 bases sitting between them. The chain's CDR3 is CASSLQGGGAYEQYF. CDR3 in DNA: TGTGCCAGCAGCTTGCAGGGAGGAGGCGCCTACGAGCAGTACTTC.

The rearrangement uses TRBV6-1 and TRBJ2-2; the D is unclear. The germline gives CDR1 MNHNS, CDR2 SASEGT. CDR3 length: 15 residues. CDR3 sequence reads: CAATQYYLNTGELFF. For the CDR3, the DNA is TGTGCGGCGACCCAGTACTACTTGAACACCGGGGAGCTGTTTTTT.

The CDR3 spells CASIPGGPTGGELFF. The CDR3 DNA reads TGTGCCAGTATCCCGGGAGGTCCAACAGGCGGGGAGCTGTTTTTT. V is TRBV19 and J is TRBJ2-2, with 7 bases fitting TRBD2. The V segment lost 7 bases and the J segment 7 bases; nucleotides outside the gene matches: 12. Per germline, CDR1 LNHDA and CDR2 SQIVND (reference sequence). The CDR3 totals 15 residues.

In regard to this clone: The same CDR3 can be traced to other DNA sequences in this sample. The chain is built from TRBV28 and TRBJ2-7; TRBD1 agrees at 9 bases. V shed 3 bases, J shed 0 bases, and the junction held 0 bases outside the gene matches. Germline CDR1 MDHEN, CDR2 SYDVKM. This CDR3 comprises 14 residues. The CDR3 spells CASSLTGGSYEQYF. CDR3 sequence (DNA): TGTGCCAGCAGTTTGACAGGGGGCTCCTACGAGCAGTACTTC.

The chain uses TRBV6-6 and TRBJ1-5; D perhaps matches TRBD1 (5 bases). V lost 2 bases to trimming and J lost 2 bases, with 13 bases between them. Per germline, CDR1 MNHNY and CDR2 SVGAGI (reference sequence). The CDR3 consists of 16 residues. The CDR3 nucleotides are TGTGCCAGCAGTTACGGGGGGGACTTAGGCAATCAGCCCCAGCATTTT. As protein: CASSYGGDLGNQPQHF.

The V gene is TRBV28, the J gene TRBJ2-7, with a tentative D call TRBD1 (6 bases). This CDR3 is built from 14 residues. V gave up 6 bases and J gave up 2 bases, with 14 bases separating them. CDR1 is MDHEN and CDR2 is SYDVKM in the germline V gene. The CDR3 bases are TGTGCCAGCAGCTACGGGGACATCGCCTACGAGCAGTACTTC. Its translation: CASSYGDIAYEQYF. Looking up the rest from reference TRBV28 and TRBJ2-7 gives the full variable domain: DVKVTQSSRYLVKRTGEKVFLECVQDMDHENMFWYRQDPGLGLRLIYFSYDVKMKEKGDIPEGYSVSREKKERFSLILESASTNQTSMYLCASSYGDIAYEQYFGPGTRLTVT.

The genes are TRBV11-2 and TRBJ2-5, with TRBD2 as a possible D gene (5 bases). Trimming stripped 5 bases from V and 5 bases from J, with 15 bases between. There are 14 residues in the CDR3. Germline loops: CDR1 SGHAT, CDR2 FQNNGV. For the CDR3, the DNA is TGTGCCAGCAGCGCCAGACGGGGAATGGAGACCCAGTACTTC. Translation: CASSARRGMETQYF.

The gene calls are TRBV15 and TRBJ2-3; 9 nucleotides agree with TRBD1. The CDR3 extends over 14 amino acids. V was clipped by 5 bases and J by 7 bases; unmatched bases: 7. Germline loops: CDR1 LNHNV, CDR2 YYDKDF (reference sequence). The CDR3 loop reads CATSGGQGSNTQYF. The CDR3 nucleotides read TGTGCCACCAGCGGAGGACAGGGGTCAAATACGCAGTATTTT.

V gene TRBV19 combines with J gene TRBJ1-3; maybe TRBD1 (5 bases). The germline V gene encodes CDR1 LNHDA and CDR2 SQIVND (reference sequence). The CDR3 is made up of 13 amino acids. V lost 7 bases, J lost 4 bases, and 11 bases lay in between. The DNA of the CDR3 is TGTGCCAGTACTCAGGGCCGGGGAAACACCATATATTTT. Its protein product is CASTQGRGNTIYF.

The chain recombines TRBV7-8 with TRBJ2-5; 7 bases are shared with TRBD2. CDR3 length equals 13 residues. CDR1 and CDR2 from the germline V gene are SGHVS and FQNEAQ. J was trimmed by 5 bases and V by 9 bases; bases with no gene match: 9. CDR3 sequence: CASRTSIQETQYF. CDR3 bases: TGTGCCAGTCGGACTAGTATCCAGGAGACCCAGTACTTC. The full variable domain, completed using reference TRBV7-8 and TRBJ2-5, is GAGVSQSPRYKVAKRGQDVALRCDPISGHVSLFWYQQALGQGPEFLTYFQNEAQLDKSGLPSDRFFAERPEGSVSTLKIQRTQQEDSAVYLCASRTSIQETQYFGPGTRLLVL.

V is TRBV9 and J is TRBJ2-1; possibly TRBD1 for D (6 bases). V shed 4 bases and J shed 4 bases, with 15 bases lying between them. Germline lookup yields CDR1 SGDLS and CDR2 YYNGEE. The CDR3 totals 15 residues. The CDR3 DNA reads TGTGCCAGCAGCCCCGTCCCCGGGACATACAATGAGCAGTTCTTC. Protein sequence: CASSPVPGTYNEQFF.

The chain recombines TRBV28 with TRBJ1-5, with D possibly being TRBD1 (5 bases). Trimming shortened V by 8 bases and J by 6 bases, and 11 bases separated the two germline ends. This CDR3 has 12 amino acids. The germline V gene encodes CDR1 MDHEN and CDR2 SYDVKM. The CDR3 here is CASGQGAQPQHF. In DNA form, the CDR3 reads TGTGCCAGCGGGCAGGGCGCTCAGCCCCAGCATTTT.

As DNA, the CDR3 is TGTGCCAGCAGCCCTCTCGGACAGGGGGACACTGAAGCTTTCTTT. It codes for CASSPLGQGDTEAFF. The chain couples TRBV4-2 to TRBJ1-1; 10 nucleotides match TRBD1. Germline loops: CDR1 LGHNA, CDR2 YNFKEQ. Losses at the gene ends were 4 bases for V and 3 bases for J; bases not matched to a gene: 5. The CDR3 has 15 amino acids.

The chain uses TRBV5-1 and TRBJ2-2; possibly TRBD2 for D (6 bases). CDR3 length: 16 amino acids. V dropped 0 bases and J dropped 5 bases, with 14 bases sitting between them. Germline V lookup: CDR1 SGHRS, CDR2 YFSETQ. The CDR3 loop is CASSLGLDLGTGELFF. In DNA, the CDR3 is TGCGCCAGCAGCTTGGGACTAGATCTAGGAACCGGGGAGCTGTTTTTT.

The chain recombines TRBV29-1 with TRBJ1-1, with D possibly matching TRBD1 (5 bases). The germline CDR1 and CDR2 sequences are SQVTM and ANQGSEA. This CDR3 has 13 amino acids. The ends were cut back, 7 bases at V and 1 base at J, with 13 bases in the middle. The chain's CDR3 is CSANYGANTEAFF. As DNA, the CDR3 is TGCAGCGCCAACTATGGGGCGAACACTGAAGCTTTCTTT.

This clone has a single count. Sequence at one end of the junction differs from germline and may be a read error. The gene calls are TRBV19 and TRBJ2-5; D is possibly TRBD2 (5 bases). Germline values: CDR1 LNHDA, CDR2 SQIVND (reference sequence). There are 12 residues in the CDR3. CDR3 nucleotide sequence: TGTGCCAGTAGCATAGGAGGAGAGACCCAGTACTTC. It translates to CASSIGGETQYF.

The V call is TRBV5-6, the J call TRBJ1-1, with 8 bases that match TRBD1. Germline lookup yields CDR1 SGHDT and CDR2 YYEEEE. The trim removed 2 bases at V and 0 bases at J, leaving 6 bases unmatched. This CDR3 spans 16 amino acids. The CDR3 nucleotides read TGTGCCAGCAGCTTATTTCTGGGACAGGTGAACACTGAAGCTTTCTTT. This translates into CASSLFLGQVNTEAFF.

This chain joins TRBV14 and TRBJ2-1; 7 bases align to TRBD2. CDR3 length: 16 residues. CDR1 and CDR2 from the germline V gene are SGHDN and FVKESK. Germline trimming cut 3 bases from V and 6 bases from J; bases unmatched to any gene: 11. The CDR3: CASSQPAGLIINEQFF. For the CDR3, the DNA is TGTGCCAGCAGCCAGCCTGCGGGACTAATAATCAATGAGCAGTTCTTC.

The CDR3 DNA sequence: TGTGCCTGGAGTGTGCGGGACAGGGGTTACGCTTTCTTT. This codes for CAWSVRDRGYAFF. This chain uses TRBV30 with TRBJ1-1; 10 bases line up with TRBD1. The CDR3 totals 13 residues. V dropped 0 bases and J dropped 11; count of bases not matched to a gene: 6. Germline V CDR1 and CDR2: GTSNPN, SVGIG (reference sequence).

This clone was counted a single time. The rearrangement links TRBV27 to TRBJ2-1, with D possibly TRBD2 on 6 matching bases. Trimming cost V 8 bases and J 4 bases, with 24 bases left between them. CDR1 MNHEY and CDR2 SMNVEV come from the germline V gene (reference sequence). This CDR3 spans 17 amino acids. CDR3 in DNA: TGTGCCAGCGGACTGGTAGGGGTGCGGGATAAGTACAATGAGCAGTTCTTC. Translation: CASGLVGVRDKYNEQFF.

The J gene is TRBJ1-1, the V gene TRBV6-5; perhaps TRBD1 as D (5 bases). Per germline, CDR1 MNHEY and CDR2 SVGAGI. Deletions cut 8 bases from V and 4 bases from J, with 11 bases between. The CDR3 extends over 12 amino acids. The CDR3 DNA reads TGTGCCAGCTCTTCGGGGGGCACTGAAGCTTTCTTT. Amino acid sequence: CASSSGGTEAFF.

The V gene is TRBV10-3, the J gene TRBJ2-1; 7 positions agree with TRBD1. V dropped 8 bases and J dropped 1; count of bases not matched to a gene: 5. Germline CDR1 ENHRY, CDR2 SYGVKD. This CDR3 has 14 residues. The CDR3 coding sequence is TGTGCCATCGGTTCAGGGGGATCCTACAATGAGCAGTTCTTC. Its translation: CAIGSGGSYNEQFF.

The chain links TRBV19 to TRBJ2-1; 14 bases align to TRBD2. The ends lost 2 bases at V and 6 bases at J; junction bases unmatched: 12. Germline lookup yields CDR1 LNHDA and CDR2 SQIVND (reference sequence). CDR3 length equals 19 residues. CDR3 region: CASSIRSGTSGSLGNEQFF. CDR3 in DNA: TGTGCCAGTAGTATAAGGTCAGGGACTAGCGGGAGTCTTGGCAATGAGCAGTTCTTC.

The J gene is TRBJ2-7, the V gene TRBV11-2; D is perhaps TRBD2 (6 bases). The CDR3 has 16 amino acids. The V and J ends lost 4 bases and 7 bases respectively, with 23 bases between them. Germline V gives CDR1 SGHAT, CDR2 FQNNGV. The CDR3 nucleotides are TGTGCCAGCAGCTCTAAGACTAGTTACGCCCCGGGAGAGCAGTACTTC. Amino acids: CASSSKTSYAPGEQYF.

In DNA, the CDR3 is TGCGCCAGCAGCCAAGAGGTGAGATCCTCCTACGAGCAGTACTTC. It translates to CASSQEVRSSYEQYF. The genes are TRBV4-1 and TRBJ2-7, with D unresolved. V was pared by 0 bases and J by 0 bases, with 9 bases between. This CDR3 has 15 residues. Per germline, CDR1 MGHRA and CDR2 YSYEKL.

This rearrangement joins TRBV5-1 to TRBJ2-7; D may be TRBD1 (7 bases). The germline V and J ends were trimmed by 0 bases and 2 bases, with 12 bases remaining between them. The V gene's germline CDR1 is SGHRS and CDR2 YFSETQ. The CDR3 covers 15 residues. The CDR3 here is CASSLGAGGPYEQYF. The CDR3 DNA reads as TGCGCCAGCAGCTTGGGGGCAGGGGGGCCCTACGAGCAGTACTTC.

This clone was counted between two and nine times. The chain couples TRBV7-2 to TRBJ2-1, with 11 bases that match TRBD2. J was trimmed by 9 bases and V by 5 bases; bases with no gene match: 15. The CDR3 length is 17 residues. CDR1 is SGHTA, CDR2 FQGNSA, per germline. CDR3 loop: CASSRWVGLAGGSEQFF. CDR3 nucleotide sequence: TGTGCCAGCAGCCGATGGGTGGGGCTAGCGGGAGGCAGTGAGCAGTTCTTC.